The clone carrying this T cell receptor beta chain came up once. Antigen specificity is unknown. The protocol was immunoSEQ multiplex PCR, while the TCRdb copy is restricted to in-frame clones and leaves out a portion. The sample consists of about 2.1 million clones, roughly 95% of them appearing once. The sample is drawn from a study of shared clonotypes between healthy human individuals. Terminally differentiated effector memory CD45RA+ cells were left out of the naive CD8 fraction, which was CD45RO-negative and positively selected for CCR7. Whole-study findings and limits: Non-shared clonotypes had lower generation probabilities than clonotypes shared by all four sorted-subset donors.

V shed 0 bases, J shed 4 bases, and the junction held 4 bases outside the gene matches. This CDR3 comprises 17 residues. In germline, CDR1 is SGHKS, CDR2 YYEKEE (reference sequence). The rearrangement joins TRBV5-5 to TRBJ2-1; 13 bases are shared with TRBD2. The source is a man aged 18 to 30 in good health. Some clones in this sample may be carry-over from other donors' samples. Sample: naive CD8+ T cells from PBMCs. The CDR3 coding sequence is TGTGCCAGCAGCTTGGTTGGGGGACTAGCGGGGTACAATGAGCAGTTCTTC. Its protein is CASSLVGGLAGYNEQFF. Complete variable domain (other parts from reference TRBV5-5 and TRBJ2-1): DAGVTQSPTHLIKTRGQQVTLRCSPISGHKSVSWYQQVLGQGPQFIFQYYEKEERGRGNFPDRFSARQFPNYSSELNVNALLLGDSALYLCASSLVGGLAGYNEQFFGPGTRLTVL.